The 22 T cell receptor beta chains presented below share a single source sample, sequenced in a study of T cells in Graves' hyperthyroidism and ophthalmopathy. The investigators amplified TCR beta CDR3 regions from RNA transcripts. When the TCR CDR3 underwent first-round RT-PCR, the HTBI primer set was used. TCRdb re-derived calls from the multiplex PCR reads in MiXCR, one entry per CDR3 protein. Here the sample spans about 200,000 distinct CDR3 sequences, less than 20% being singletons. The material sequenced was blood. These receptor sequences come from a woman aged 45-60 years with Graves' hyperthyroidism.

This sequence joins TRBV27 and TRBJ1-2; 7 positions agree with TRBD1. J was trimmed by 9 bases and V by 5 bases; bases with no gene match: 6. The CDR3 contains 12 residues. Germline loops: CDR1 MNHEY, CDR2 SMNVEV (reference sequence). The CDR3 bases are TGTGCCAGCAGTCAGACAGGGTCTAGCTACACCTTC. It specifies CASSQTGSSYTF.

This clonotype was seen a handful of times. This sequence joins TRBV12-3 or TRBV12-4 and TRBJ2-2; TRBD1 or TRBD2 may be the D gene (5 bases each). V lost 3 bases, J lost 3 bases, and 11 bases lay in between. The CDR3 covers 15 residues. The CDR3 region is CASSFLGTDTGELFF. In nucleotides, the CDR3 is TGTGCCAGCAGTTTTCTCGGGACCGACACCGGGGAGCTGTTTTTT.

This clonotype showed up many times. V is TRBV30 and J is TRBJ2-7, with 10 bases that match TRBD2. V lost 3 bases and J lost 4; bases outside the gene matches: 3. CDR1 is GTSNPN, CDR2 SVGIG, per germline (reference sequence). This CDR3 region has 13 residues. CDR3 residues: CAWRLAGVYEQYF. CDR3 bases: TGTGCCTGGAGGCTAGCGGGAGTTTACGAGCAGTACTTC.

This clonotype was detected ten times or more. This chain joins TRBV2 and TRBJ1-2; 8 nucleotides line up with TRBD1. Unmatched junction bases numbered 2, after V lost 3 bases and J lost 5 bases. Germline V gene data show CDR1 as SNHLY and CDR2 as FYNNEI. The CDR3 covers 13 residues. The CDR3 DNA follows: TGTGCCAGCAGTGACAGGGGGCGGTATGGCTACACCTTC. Its protein product is CASSDRGRYGYTF. Supplemented by reference TRBV2 and TRBJ1-2, the full variable domain reads EPEVTQTPSHQVTQMGQEVILRCVPISNHLYFYWYRQILGQKVEFLVSFYNNEISEKSEIFDDQFSVERPDGSNFTLKIRSTKLEDSAMYFCASSDRGRYGYTFGSGTRLTVV.

This clonotype was seen many times. The genes are TRBV24-1 and TRBJ2-1, with 10 bases that match TRBD2. The CDR3 spans 17 residues. The V gene's germline CDR1 is KGHDR and CDR2 SFDVKD. J gave up 4 bases and V 0 bases, and 5 bases lay outside the gene matches. CDR3 sequence: CATSDLGTSGIYNEQFF. CDR3 in DNA: TGTGCCACCAGTGATTTGGGAACTAGCGGGATTTACAATGAGCAGTTCTTC.

This clonotype was detected only a few times. The junction departs from germline at one end; a sequencing error may be responsible. V is TRBV13 and J is TRBJ2-7; 7 bases line up with TRBD1. This CDR3 comprises 15 residues. CDR1 is PRHDT, CDR2 FYEKMQ, per germline (reference sequence). The CDR3 protein is CASSVGLTGDYEQYF. As DNA, the CDR3 is TGTGCCAGCAGCGTAGGGCTCACAGGGGACTACGAGCAGTACTTC. The whole variable domain, remainder taken from reference TRBV13 and TRBJ2-7, is AAGVIQSPRHLIKEKRETATLKCYPIPRHDTVYWYQQGPGQDPQFLISFYEKMQSDKGSIPDRFSAQQFSDYHSELNMSSLELGDSALYFCASSVGLTGDYEQYFGPGTRLTVT.

This rearrangement joins TRBV7-2 to TRBJ2-1, with a possible D match to TRBD2 (6 bases). Germline loops: CDR1 SGHTA, CDR2 FQGNSA. V was clipped by 5 bases and J by 9 bases, with 26 bases between them. This CDR3 contains 17 residues. CDR3 nucleotide sequence: TGTGCCAGCAGCCCAGTAGGGTTAGCGGCAGTCGGTGTTGAGCAGTTCTTC. This translates into CASSPVGLAAVGVEQFF.

At least ten counts were recorded for this clonotype. CDR3 bases: TGTGCCAGCACAGGGGGCAGGCCAGGGGATACGCAGTATTTT. Translating gives CASTGGRPGDTQYF. The rearrangement joins TRBV6-1 to TRBJ2-3; 8 nucleotides match TRBD1. Germline V gene data show CDR1 as MNHNS and CDR2 as SASEGT. Trimming took 7 bases from V and 6 from J; bases not matched to a gene: 9. The CDR3 has 14 residues.

The rearrangement links TRBV4-1 to TRBJ1-4, with unresolved D. The CDR3 sequence is 15 residues long. Germline CDR1 MGHRA, CDR2 YSYEKL. V lost 1 base, J lost 8 bases, and 14 bases lay in between. CDR3 sequence: CASSQGKDVLEKLFF. The DNA of the CDR3 is TGCGCCAGCAGCCAAGGAAAGGACGTACTGGAAAAACTGTTTTTT.

On this clonotype: A much larger clone lies a single base off, so this may be a read error. V is TRBV3-1 and J is TRBJ1-2, with D possibly being TRBD1 (6 bases). Germline V gene sequence: CDR1 LGHDT, CDR2 YNNKEL (reference sequence). This CDR3 spans 14 amino acids. CDR3 nucleotides: TGTGCCAGCAGCCATCGGGGGCAGGACTATGGCTACGCCTTC. Its protein is CASSHRGQDYGYAF.

This clonotype was found many times. The CDR3 region is CASSGLITGELFF. CDR3 bases: TGTGCCAGCAGTGGGCTCATCACCGGGGAGCTGTTTTTT. The V gene is TRBV6-1, the J gene TRBJ2-2; D is undetermined. Looked up from germline, CDR1 is MNHNS and CDR2 is SASEGT. V lost 4 bases and J 4 bases, leaving 7 bases between the germline ends. The CDR3 contains 13 residues.

The rearrangement links TRBV20-1 to TRBJ1-1; D uncertain. Per the germline V gene, CDR1 is DFQATT and CDR2 is SNEGSKA (reference sequence). The CDR3 covers 13 residues. V was cut by 5 bases and J by 1 base, with 11 bases left in between. In DNA, the CDR3 is TGCAGTGCTCCTTTACTTGGGAACACTGAAGCTTTCTTT. Translation: CSAPLLGNTEAFF.

This clonotype was recorded many times. The V gene is TRBV2, the J gene TRBJ2-7, with unresolved D. Germline V gene lookup returns CDR1 SNHLY and CDR2 FYNNEI. The CDR3 has 12 amino acids. The V and J ends lost 7 bases and 6 bases respectively, with 13 bases between them. Written as DNA, the CDR3 is TGTGCCAGCATCGGACGGTGGAGCGAGCAGTACTTC. It yields the protein CASIGRWSEQYF.

This clonotype was counted ten times or more. CDR3 loop: CASQFGVNTGELFF. DNA of the CDR3: TGTGCCAGCCAGTTTGGGGTGAACACCGGGGAGCTGTTTTTT. The chain combines TRBV3-1 with TRBJ2-2; D call uncertain. CDR1 is LGHDT, CDR2 YNNKEL, per germline (reference sequence). The CDR3 extends over 14 amino acids. Trimming removed 8 bases from V and 1 base from J, with 11 bases in between.

The table lists this clonotype with a few counts. The chain carries TRBV14 and TRBJ1-1, with no clear D. CDR3 size: 14 residues. Germline CDR1 SGHDN, CDR2 FVKESK. The V gene lost 4 bases and the J gene lost 0 bases, with 9 bases spanning the gap. The CDR3 here is CASSLPRVNTEAFF. In DNA, the CDR3 is TGTGCCAGCAGCCTACCTCGGGTGAACACTGAAGCTTTCTTT. Looking up the rest from reference TRBV14 and TRBJ1-1 gives the full variable domain: EAGVTQFPSHSVIEKGQTVTLRCDPISGHDNLYWYRRVMGKEIKFLLHFVKESKQDESGMPNNRFLAERTGGTYSTLKVQPAELEDSGVYFCASSLPRVNTEAFFGQGTRLTVV.

A note on this clonotype: This may be a read error: a much more frequent sequence differs by one nucleotide. The genes are TRBV27 and TRBJ2-5; 11 positions match TRBD2. V lost 6 bases and J lost 2; bases outside the gene matches: 8. This CDR3 spans 16 amino acids. Germline lookup yields CDR1 MNHEY and CDR2 SMNVEV (reference sequence). This CDR3 is CASSNRLAGPQETQYF. CDR3 in DNA: TGTGCCAGCAGCAACCGACTAGCGGGACCTCAAGAGACCCAGTACTTC.

This clonotype was counted only a few times. This sequence joins TRBV5-1 and TRBJ2-1, with D perhaps matching TRBD2 (5 bases). CDR1 SGHRS and CDR2 YFSETQ come from the germline V gene. The CDR3 has 14 amino acids. With 5 bases removed from V and 6 bases from J, the gap between germline ends came to 15 bases. Here the CDR3 reads CASRWTSNFNEQFF. The CDR3 nucleotides are TGCGCCAGCAGATGGACTTCCAATTTCAATGAGCAGTTCTTC.

In this sample, this clonotype turned up many times. The rearrangement uses TRBV2 and TRBJ1-5, with TRBD1 matching over 8 bases. Germline values: CDR1 SNHLY, CDR2 FYNNEI. The junction had 6 bases not matched to a gene; V was cut back by 8 bases and J by 3 bases. The CDR3 is 14 amino acids. Written as DNA, the CDR3 is TGTGCCAGCCGTCGGACAGGGCTCAATCAGCCCCAGCATTTT. It codes for CASRRTGLNQPQHF. Based on the CDR3 plus reference TRBV2 and TRBJ1-5, the full variable domain is EPEVTQTPSHQVTQMGQEVILRCVPISNHLYFYWYRQILGQKVEFLVSFYNNEISEKSEIFDDQFSVERPDGSNFTLKIRSTKLEDSAMYFCASRRTGLNQPQHFGDGTRLSIL.

V is TRBV6-1 and J is TRBJ1-3; no definite D call. Germline-derived CDR1 and CDR2 are MNHNS and SASEGT. The CDR3 is made up of 13 amino acids. The V and J ends lost 11 bases and 1 base respectively, with 12 bases between them. The CDR3 DNA follows: TGTGCCGGGGAGAGTGGGTCTGGAAACACCATATATTTT. This codes for CAGESGSGNTIYF.

This clonotype was seen many times. The chain couples TRBV15 to TRBJ2-3; maybe TRBD2 (6 bases). Trimming removed 0 bases from V and 6 bases from J, with 10 bases in between. The CDR3 sequence is 14 residues long. Germline V gene sequence: CDR1 LNHNV, CDR2 YYDKDF (reference sequence). The CDR3 DNA sequence: TGTGCCACCAGCAGAGATAGGCTAGCGGATACGCAGTATTTT. Translation: CATSRDRLADTQYF.

This clonotype was found many times. The chain has TRBV20-1 and TRBJ2-1, with 11 nucleotides matching TRBD2. The germline gives CDR1 DFQATT, CDR2 SNEGSKA (reference sequence). J gave up 6 bases and V 3 bases, and 4 bases lay outside the gene matches. The CDR3 sequence is 14 residues long. CDR3 region: CSASLLAGVNEQFF. CDR3 nucleotide sequence: TGCAGTGCTAGTTTACTAGCGGGAGTCAATGAGCAGTTCTTC.

The chain recombines TRBV27 with TRBJ2-1; 9 bases match TRBD2. There are 15 residues in the CDR3. V lost 4 bases to trimming and J lost 6 bases; unmatched junction nucleotides: 7. Germline CDR1 is MNHEY and CDR2 is SMNVEV (reference sequence). This CDR3 reads CASSWLAGPRNEQFF. The CDR3 DNA reads TGTGCCAGCAGTTGGCTAGCGGGGCCTCGCAATGAGCAGTTCTTC.